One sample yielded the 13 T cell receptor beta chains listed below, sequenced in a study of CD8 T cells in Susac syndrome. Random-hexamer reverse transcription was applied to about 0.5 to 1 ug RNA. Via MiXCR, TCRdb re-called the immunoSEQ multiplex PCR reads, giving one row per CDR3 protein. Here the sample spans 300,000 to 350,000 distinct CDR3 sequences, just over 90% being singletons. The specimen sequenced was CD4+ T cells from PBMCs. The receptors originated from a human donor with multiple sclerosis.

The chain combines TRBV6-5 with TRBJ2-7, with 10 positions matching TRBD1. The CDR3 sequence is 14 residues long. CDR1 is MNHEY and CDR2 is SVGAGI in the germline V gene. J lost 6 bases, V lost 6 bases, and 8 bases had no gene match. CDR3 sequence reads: CASRLPGQGSEQYF. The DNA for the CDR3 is TGTGCCAGCAGACTTCCGGGACAGGGGAGCGAGCAGTACTTC.

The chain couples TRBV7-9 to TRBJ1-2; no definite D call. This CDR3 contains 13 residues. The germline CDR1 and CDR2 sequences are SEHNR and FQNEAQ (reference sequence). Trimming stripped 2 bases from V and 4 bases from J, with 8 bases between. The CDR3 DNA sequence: TGTGCCAGCAGCTTACATTTTCGCTATGGCTACACCTTC. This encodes CASSLHFRYGYTF.

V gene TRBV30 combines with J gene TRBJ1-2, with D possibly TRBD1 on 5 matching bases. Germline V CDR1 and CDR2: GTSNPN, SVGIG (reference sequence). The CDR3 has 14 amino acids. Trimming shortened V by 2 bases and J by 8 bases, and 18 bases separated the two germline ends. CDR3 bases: TGTGCCTGGAGTACCTACCGGGGGTGGAGGGGCTACACCTTC. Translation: CAWSTYRGWRGYTF.

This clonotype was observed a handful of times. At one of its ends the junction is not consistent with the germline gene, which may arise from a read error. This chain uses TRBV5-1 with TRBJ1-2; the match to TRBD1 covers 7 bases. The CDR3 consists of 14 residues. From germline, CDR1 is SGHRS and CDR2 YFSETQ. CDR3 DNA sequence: TGTGCCAGCAGCTTAGGGACAGCTAACTATGGCTACACCTTC. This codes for CASSLGTANYGYTF.

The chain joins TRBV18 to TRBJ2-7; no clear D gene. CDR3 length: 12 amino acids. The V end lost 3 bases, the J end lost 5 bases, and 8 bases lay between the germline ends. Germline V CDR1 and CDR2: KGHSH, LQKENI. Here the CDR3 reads CASSPRHDEQYF. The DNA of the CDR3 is TGTGCCAGCTCACCTCGGCACGACGAGCAGTACTTC.

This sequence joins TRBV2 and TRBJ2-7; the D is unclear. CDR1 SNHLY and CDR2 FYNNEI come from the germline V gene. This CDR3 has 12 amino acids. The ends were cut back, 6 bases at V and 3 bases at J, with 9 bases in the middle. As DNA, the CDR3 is TGTGCCAGCAGGCCGTTGGGCTACGAGCAGTACTTC. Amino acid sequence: CASRPLGYEQYF.

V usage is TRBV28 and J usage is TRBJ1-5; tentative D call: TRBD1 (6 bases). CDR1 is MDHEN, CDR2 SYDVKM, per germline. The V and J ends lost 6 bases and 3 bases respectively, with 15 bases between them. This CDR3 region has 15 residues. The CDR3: CASSARRGVNQPQHF. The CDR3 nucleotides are TGTGCCAGCAGCGCCAGGAGGGGGGTCAATCAGCCCCAGCATTTT.

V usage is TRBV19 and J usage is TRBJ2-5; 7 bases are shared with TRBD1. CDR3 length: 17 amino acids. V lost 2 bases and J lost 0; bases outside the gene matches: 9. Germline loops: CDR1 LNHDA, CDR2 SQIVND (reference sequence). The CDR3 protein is CASSIRLRQGDQETQYF. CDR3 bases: TGTGCCAGTAGTATACGTCTCCGGCAGGGGGACCAAGAGACCCAGTACTTC.

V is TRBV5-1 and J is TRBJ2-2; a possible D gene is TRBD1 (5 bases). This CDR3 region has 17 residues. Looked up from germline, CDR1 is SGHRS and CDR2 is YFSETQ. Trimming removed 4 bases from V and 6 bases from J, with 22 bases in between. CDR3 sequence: CASSRTRQIQLPGELFF. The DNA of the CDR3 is TGCGCCAGCAGCCGCACCCGACAGATACAACTACCCGGGGAGCTGTTTTTT.

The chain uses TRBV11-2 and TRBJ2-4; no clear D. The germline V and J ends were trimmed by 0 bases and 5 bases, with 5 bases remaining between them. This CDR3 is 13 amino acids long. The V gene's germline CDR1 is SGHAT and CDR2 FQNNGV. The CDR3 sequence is CASSLELQNIQYF. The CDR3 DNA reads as TGTGCCAGCAGCTTAGAGCTCCAAAACATTCAGTACTTC.

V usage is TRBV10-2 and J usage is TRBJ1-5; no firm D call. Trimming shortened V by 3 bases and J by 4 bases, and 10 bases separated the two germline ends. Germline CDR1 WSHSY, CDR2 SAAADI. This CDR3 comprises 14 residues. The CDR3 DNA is TGCGCCAGCAGTGATGTCCGGGGAAATCAGCCCCAGCATTTT. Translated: CASSDVRGNQPQHF.

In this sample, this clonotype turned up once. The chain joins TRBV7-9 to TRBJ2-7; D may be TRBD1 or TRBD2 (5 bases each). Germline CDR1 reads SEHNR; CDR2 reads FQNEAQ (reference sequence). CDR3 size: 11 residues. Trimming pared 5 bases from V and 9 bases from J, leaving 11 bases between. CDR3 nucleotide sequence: TGTGCCAGCAGCCAGTGGGACCGGCAGTACTTC. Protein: CASSQWDRQYF.

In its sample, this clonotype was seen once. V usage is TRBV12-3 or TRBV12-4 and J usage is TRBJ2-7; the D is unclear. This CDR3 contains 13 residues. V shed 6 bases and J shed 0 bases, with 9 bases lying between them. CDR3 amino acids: CASSWLASYEQYF. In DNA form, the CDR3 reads TGTGCCAGCAGCTGGCTCGCCTCCTACGAGCAGTACTTC.